These 18 T cell receptor beta chains originate from one sample sequenced in a study of immune cell composition in non-small cell lung cancer. TCRdb's copy holds only in-frame clones and misses some; the assay was immunoSEQ multiplex PCR. This table holds about 2,200 clones, about 87% found once. The material sequenced was lung tumor tissue. These receptor sequences come from a human donor with non-small cell lung cancer.

This rearrangement joins TRBV10-2 to TRBJ2-3; 10 bases are shared with TRBD2. The CDR3 sequence is 14 residues long. Looked up from germline, CDR1 is WSHSY and CDR2 is SAAADI. Losses at the gene ends were 5 bases for V and 5 bases for J; bases not matched to a gene: 4. CDR3 nucleotides: TGCGCCAGCAGTAGCGGGGGGGTTAAAGATACGCAGTATTTT. Translation gives CASSSGGVKDTQYF.

The chain combines TRBV5-6 with TRBJ2-3; the match to TRBD1 covers 10 bases. V was clipped by 2 bases and J by 4 bases; unmatched bases: 4. Per germline, CDR1 SGHDT and CDR2 YYEEEE. This CDR3 is 15 amino acids long. CDR3 bases: TGTGCCAGCAGCTTCGACAGGGGGCGCGCAGATACGCAGTATTTT. Its translation: CASSFDRGRADTQYF.

The chain has TRBV6-1 and TRBJ2-1, with TRBD1 matching over 11 bases. Trimming at V came to 6 bases and at J to 10 bases, leaving 11 bases not matched to a gene. Germline values: CDR1 MNHNS, CDR2 SASEGT. This CDR3 comprises 15 residues. CDR3 nucleotides: TGTGCCAGCAGCTCCGCGGACAGGGGGCTACACGAGCAGTTCTTC. Protein: CASSSADRGLHEQFF.

CDR3 region: CASSPTGGPYGYTF. In DNA form, the CDR3 reads TGTGCCAGCAGCCCGACAGGGGGCCCCTATGGCTACACCTTC. V gene TRBV28 combines with J gene TRBJ1-2; TRBD1 aligns across 10 bases. With 6 bases clipped from V and 4 bases from J, the junction kept 5 bases outside the gene matches. This CDR3 is 14 amino acids long. CDR1 and CDR2 (germline): MDHEN, SYDVKM.

This chain uses TRBV19 with TRBJ2-2; D is possibly TRBD2 (6 bases). The CDR3 runs to 16 residues. CDR1 LNHDA and CDR2 SQIVND come from the germline V gene (reference sequence). V shed 6 bases and J shed 0 bases, with 14 bases lying between them. The CDR3 nucleotides are TGTGCCAGTAGGAGCCGGGAGACAGCGAACACCGGGGAGCTGTTTTTT. This gives the protein CASRSRETANTGELFF.

The CDR3 protein is CASSPFRIAGGEGTDTQYF. CDR3 bases: TGTGCCAGCAGCCCCTTTCGAATCGCGGGGGGTGAAGGCACAGATACGCAGTATTTT. This sequence joins TRBV7-8 and TRBJ2-3; 8 bases are a match to TRBD2. The CDR3 is 19 amino acids. Germline CDR1 is SGHVS and CDR2 is FQNEAQ. V lost 5 bases and J lost 1; bases outside the gene matches: 17.

The chain combines TRBV27 with TRBJ1-3; D perhaps matches TRBD1 (6 bases). The CDR3 spans 19 residues. Germline CDR1 and CDR2: MNHEY and SMNVEV (reference sequence). V shed 2 bases and J shed 0 bases, with 20 bases lying between them. The CDR3 coding sequence is TGTGCCAGCAGTTTACCTACCGGGACACGGAAAAGCTCTGGAAACACCATATATTTT. Its protein product is CASSLPTGTRKSSGNTIYF.

This clone appeared a single time. The chain employs TRBV6-5 and TRBJ2-2; 8 nucleotides agree with TRBD1. This CDR3 is 13 amino acids long. The junction had 2 bases not matched to a gene; V was cut back by 5 bases and J by 6 bases. CDR1 and CDR2 (germline): MNHEY, SVGAGI. CDR3: CASSDRGPGELFF. In nucleotides, the CDR3 is TGTGCCAGCAGTGACAGGGGTCCCGGGGAGCTGTTTTTT.

The chain has TRBV11-2 and TRBJ2-2; D perhaps matches TRBD1 (5 bases). V was pared by 5 bases and J by 4 bases, with 17 bases between. The CDR3 covers 16 residues. In germline, CDR1 is SGHAT, CDR2 FQNNGV. CDR3 loop: CASSPRVGLGTGELFF. CDR3 bases: TGTGCCAGCAGCCCCAGGGTGGGGTTAGGCACCGGGGAGCTGTTTTTT.

The rearrangement uses TRBV7-2 and TRBJ1-5; D may be TRBD1 (5 bases). V lost 3 bases and J 2 bases, leaving 14 bases between the germline ends. Germline V gene data show CDR1 as SGHTA and CDR2 as FQGNSA. CDR3 length equals 16 residues. CDR3 region: CASSLYGTGGNQPQHF. The CDR3 nucleotides are TGTGCCAGCAGCTTGTACGGGACGGGGGGCAATCAGCCCCAGCATTTT.

This clone turned up a few times. The chain combines TRBV5-1 with TRBJ1-1, with 7 bases aligning to TRBD1. The V and J ends lost 4 bases and 4 bases, in that order; junction bases with no gene match: 7. The CDR3 loop spans 14 amino acids. Germline CDR1 and CDR2: SGHRS and YFSETQ. CDR3 DNA sequence: TGCGCCAGCAGCGAGGGGGCGCGGGGCACTGAAGCTTTCTTT. This codes for CASSEGARGTEAFF.

The chain has TRBV4-2 and TRBJ2-3; a weak D match, TRBD2 (6 bases). Trimming shortened V by 3 bases and J by 14 bases, and 18 bases separated the two germline ends. The V gene's germline CDR1 is LGHNA and CDR2 YNFKEQ. The CDR3 loop spans 13 amino acids. CDR3 amino acids: CASSHSLGDSTYF. In DNA form, the CDR3 reads TGTGCCAGCAGCCACTCGTTAGGGGACTCGACGTATTTT.

The CDR3 protein is CASSLLGVWQFF. The DNA of the CDR3 is TGTGCCAGCAGCTTATTGGGCGTATGGCAGTTCTTC. The chain has TRBV7-9 and TRBJ2-1; D is unresolved. Germline V gene data show CDR1 as SEHNR and CDR2 as FQNEAQ (reference sequence). The CDR3 is made up of 12 amino acids. V lost 2 bases, J lost 12 bases, and 11 bases lay in between.

This clone is large in the sample. The chain employs TRBV5-6 and TRBJ1-1, with D uncertain. The CDR3 is 12 residues long. Trimming cost V 2 bases and J 4 bases, with 6 bases left between them. In germline, CDR1 is SGHDT, CDR2 YYEEEE. The CDR3 bases are TGTGCCAGCAGCTTACGGGGCACTGAAGCTTTCTTT. Protein: CASSLRGTEAFF.

This rearrangement joins TRBV25-1 to TRBJ1-1; D is uncertain. With 4 bases removed from V and 2 bases from J, the gap between germline ends came to 14 bases. Germline V gene data show CDR1 as MGHDK and CDR2 as SYGVNS. This CDR3 contains 15 residues. Here the CDR3 reads CASSARYDTNTEAFF. Written as DNA, the CDR3 is TGTGCCAGCAGTGCGCGATACGACACAAACACTGAAGCTTTCTTT.

The V gene is TRBV14, the J gene TRBJ2-7; possible D gene TRBD2, 6 bases. The CDR3 is 14 residues long. Germline V CDR1 and CDR2: SGHDN, FVKESK. V was cut by 5 bases and J by 4 bases, with 15 bases left in between. The CDR3 region is CASSSDGEAYEQYF. CDR3 nucleotides: TGTGCCAGCAGCTCAGACGGGGAGGCTTACGAGCAGTACTTC.

The chain employs TRBV28 and TRBJ2-3, with a weak D call TRBD1 (6 bases). V was pared by 1 base and J by 6 bases, with 11 bases between. In germline, CDR1 is MDHEN, CDR2 SYDVKM. The length of the CDR3 is 14 residues. CDR3 nucleotide sequence: TGTGCCAGCAGTTTATATCCAGGGGACGATACGCAGTATTTT. Protein product: CASSLYPGDDTQYF.

This chain links TRBV6-5 with TRBJ2-2; D unresolved. V lost 0 bases to trimming and J lost 4 bases, with 12 bases between them. Per germline, CDR1 MNHEY and CDR2 SVGAGI. The CDR3 runs to 16 residues. CDR3 loop: CASSYSRSGSTGELFF. In DNA, the CDR3 is TGTGCCAGCAGTTACTCTCGATCAGGTTCCACCGGGGAGCTGTTTTTT.